This TCR beta chain is from a study of cytotoxic CD8 clonotypes in ibrutinib-treated CLL. The germline CDR1 and CDR2 sequences are LGHNA and YNFKEQ. The CDR3 length is 22 residues. Trimming took 2 bases from V and 2 from J, leaving 34 bases between them. Genomic DNA for TCR beta libraries, roughly 2 micrograms, came from cryopreserved PBMCs. The protocol was immunoSEQ multiplex PCR, while the TCRdb copy is restricted to in-frame clones and leaves out a portion. In the table there are around 150,000 clones, more than 70% of which are singletons. Study findings and constraints: Clonality correlated strongly with circulating CD8+ T cells and exceeded age-matched healthy donors at baseline. Investigators sampled sustained-remission and progressing patients at differing times. Under therapy, public clonotypes either contracted or stayed stable, and they were uncommon.

With respect to this clone: Its target is unknown.

This TCR derives from a human donor with chronic lymphocytic leukemia. The material was PBMCs, obtained at disease progression, from a patient treated with ibrutinib. V is TRBV4-2 and J is TRBJ2-7; D perhaps matches TRBD2 (6 bases). This CDR3 reads CASSQQNPDGRGGISTTYEQYF. CDR3 DNA sequence: TGTGCCAGCAGCCAACAAAACCCGGACGGTCGAGGAGGGATATCCACGACCTACGAGCAGTACTTC.